This TCR beta chain is drawn from a study of cytomegalovirus exposure and HLA in healthy donors. General study findings and limits: The study recorded more than 150 TCR beta chains that were cytomegalovirus-associated. Specificity for CMV antigens was confirmed in vitro for a few of the CMV-associated chains.

Assay used: immunoSEQ multiplex PCR; TCRdb lists only in-frame clones, some missing. The sample has fewer than 85,000 clones; roughly 94% are singletons. It was the approximately 130-subject validation cohort, separate from the approximately 700-subject first cohort, to which the donors belonged. Remarks on this clone: Its antigen remains unknown.

Sequencing was done on a sample of PBMCs. This receptor was taken from a young woman in good health and CMV-seronegative.

The CDR3 loop reads CASSPAGLAGGSYEQYF. The CDR3 nucleotides are TGTGCCAGCAGCCCCGCGGGGCTAGCGGGGGGGTCCTACGAGCAGTACTTC. The rearrangement joins TRBV7-2 to TRBJ2-7; 12 nucleotides agree with TRBD2. The CDR3 length is 17 residues. Looked up from germline, CDR1 is SGHTA and CDR2 is FQGNSA. J lost 1 base, V lost 5 bases, and 9 bases had no gene match.